The subject of this entry is one T cell receptor beta chain. RNA amounts of roughly 0.45 to 1 ug underwent reverse transcription with random hexamers. TCRdb processed the immunoSEQ multiplex PCR reads anew with MiXCR; each CDR3 protein has one entry. This table has around 130,000 distinct CDR3 sequences, 94% appearing once. The entry originates in a study of CD8 T cells in Susac syndrome. CD8+ and CD4+ T cells taken from blood had their TCR beta sequenced. The trim removed 3 bases at V and 9 bases at J, leaving 3 bases unmatched. Germline lookup yields CDR1 KGHSH and CDR2 LQKENI. The CDR3 extends over 15 amino acids.

The clonotype comes from a human donor in good health. This sequence joins TRBV18 and TRBJ2-2, with 14 bases fitting TRBD2. Sequences were obtained from CD4+ T cells from PBMCs. CDR3 DNA sequence: TGTGCCAGCTCACCGGGACTAGCGGGAGCCAGGGAGCTGTTTTTT. Its protein is CASSPGLAGARELFF.